Presented here are 4 T cell receptor beta chains from one specimen sequenced in a study of blood T cell repertoires in COVID-19. Method: immunoSEQ multiplex PCR; TCRdb's copy keeps in-frame clones and lacks some. Of roughly 69,000 clones listed, around 85% are singletons. Sequences were obtained from peripheral blood. These receptors were obtained from a man in his fifties or sixties with active COVID-19.

J is TRBJ2-2 and V is TRBV4-1, with 12 bases that match TRBD2. The CDR3 is made up of 18 amino acids. Losses at the gene ends were 2 bases for V and 3 bases for J; bases not matched to a gene: 7. Looked up from germline, CDR1 is MGHRA and CDR2 is YSYEKL. This CDR3 reads CASSQYGLAGLDTGELFF. In DNA, the CDR3 is TGCGCCAGCAGCCAATACGGACTAGCGGGATTGGACACCGGGGAGCTGTTTTTT.

V gene TRBV27 combines with J gene TRBJ2-2; D remains ambiguous. V lost 3 bases and J 7 bases, leaving 9 bases between the germline ends. The CDR3 has 13 residues. The germline CDR1 and CDR2 sequences are MNHEY and SMNVEV (reference sequence). The CDR3, as DNA: TGTGCCAGCAGTTTCCAGTTCAGCGGGGAGCTGTTTTTT. As protein: CASSFQFSGELFF.

This clone was seen only a few times. One end of the junction varies from germline; a read error may be responsible. The chain employs TRBV13 and TRBJ2-3; 14 nucleotides agree with TRBD2. The CDR3 loop spans 17 amino acids. Germline V gene lookup returns CDR1 PRHDT and CDR2 FYEKMQ (reference sequence). The CDR3 DNA reads as TGTGCCAGCAGCCTAGGACTAGCGGGGGGCATCACAGATACGCAGTATTTT. This codes for CASSLGLAGGITDTQYF. The full variable domain, rest sourced from reference TRBV13 and TRBJ2-3, is AAGVIQSPRHLIKEKRETATLKCYPIPRHDTVYWYQQGPGQDPQFLISFYEKMQSDKGSIPDRFSAQQFSDYHSELNMSSLELGDSALYFCASSLGLAGGITDTQYFGPGTRLTVL.

This chain connects TRBV4-2 to TRBJ2-3; TRBD2 matches at 8 bases. This CDR3 comprises 15 residues. V dropped 7 bases and J dropped 0; count of bases not matched to a gene: 6. Germline CDR1 LGHNA, CDR2 YNFKEQ. In DNA, the CDR3 is TGTGCCAGCAACCCCGCGGGAGGTAGCACAGATACGCAGTATTTT. Its translation is CASNPAGGSTDTQYF.